A single sample is the source of the 14 T cell receptor beta chains below, sequenced in a study of spatial heterogeneity in lung cancer (dated by TCRdb to between 2018 and 2021). Library preparation employed 5' RACE. Instrument used: NextSeq 500. TCRdb reprocessing: public reads trimmed at Q25 with fastp, clones called with MiXCR, in-frame beta chains kept. Every entry covers one CDR3 protein and lists the most common genes and DNA from its rows. The sample data list about 39,000 distinct CDR3 sequences, and around 3.3% of these were observed just once. The top ten clonotypes cover under 40% of the sample. The time point label for this specimen denotes: sample taken at primary tumor resection. Specimen: normal lung tissue next to the tumor, collected at surgery. These receptors originate from a male donor with early-stage non-small cell lung cancer.

This clonotype occurred many times. CDR3 in amino acids: CASSWLNTEAFF. The CDR3 DNA reads as TGTGCCAGCAGTTGGTTGAACACTGAAGCTTTCTTT. The V gene is TRBV25-1, the J gene TRBJ1-1; D is uncertain. Germline CDR1 reads MGHDK; CDR2 reads SYGVNS. Trimming pared 5 bases from V and 0 bases from J, leaving 4 bases between. This CDR3 is built from 12 residues.

The sample holds many counts of this clonotype. The chain couples TRBV5-1 to TRBJ2-3; D is unclear. V was shortened by 0 bases and J by 3 bases, with 11 bases between the two germline ends. Germline V CDR1 and CDR2: SGHRS, YFSETQ. This CDR3 is built from 15 residues. CDR3 nucleotide sequence: TGCGCCAGCAGCTTGGCAGCAGATATAACAGATACGCAGTATTTT. Translated: CASSLAADITDTQYF.

Many counts were recorded for this clonotype. The rearrangement uses TRBV18 and TRBJ2-5; D not certain. Trimming left V 0 bases short and J 5 bases short, with 4 bases between. The CDR3 extends over 12 amino acids. Germline values: CDR1 KGHSH, CDR2 LQKENI. In DNA, the CDR3 is TGTGCCAGCTCACCACCGGCGGAGACCCAGTACTTC. This sequence encodes CASSPPAETQYF.

This clonotype was seen at least ten times. The chain joins TRBV7-9 to TRBJ2-1; D not certain. The V and J ends lost 1 base and 6 bases respectively, with 10 bases between them. Germline V CDR1 and CDR2: SEHNR, FQNEAQ (reference sequence). This CDR3 region has 14 residues. The CDR3: CASSLVPASNEQFF. The CDR3 DNA sequence: TGTGCCAGCAGCTTAGTCCCAGCAAGCAATGAGCAGTTCTTC.

This clonotype has a count of ten or more. CDR3 loop: CATSEGTGSRAQYF. The CDR3 region has the DNA TGTGCCACCAGTGAAGGGACAGGGAGTCGGGCCCAGTACTTC. The J gene is TRBJ2-5, the V gene TRBV24-1, with 9 bases fitting TRBD1. The CDR3 has 14 amino acids. Germline values: CDR1 KGHDR, CDR2 SFDVKD. Trimming took 4 bases from V and 9 from J; bases not matched to a gene: 8.

This clonotype was observed many times. The rearrangement uses TRBV27 and TRBJ1-4; D unresolved. CDR1 and CDR2 from the germline V gene are MNHEY and SMNVEV (reference sequence). The V end was cut by 5 bases, the J end by 3 bases, with 4 bases between. The CDR3 consists of 12 residues. The CDR3 reads CASSHPNEKLFF. The CDR3 nucleotides read TGTGCCAGCAGTCATCCTAATGAAAAACTGTTTTTT.

In this sample, this clonotype turned up many times. This chain links TRBV10-3 with TRBJ2-5, with D uncertain. V was trimmed by 8 bases and J by 2 bases, leaving 15 bases between them. This CDR3 region has 14 residues. Germline V gives CDR1 ENHRY, CDR2 SYGVKD. In nucleotides, the CDR3 is TGTGCCATCGGTAGGAAGGCCACACAAGAGACCCAGTACTTC. It specifies CAIGRKATQETQYF.

This clonotype was seen a handful of times. The V gene is TRBV7-8, the J gene TRBJ2-7; D remains ambiguous. This CDR3 has 13 residues. In germline, CDR1 is SGHVS, CDR2 FQNEAQ. Trimming stripped 6 bases from V and 4 bases from J, with 13 bases between. The DNA of the CDR3 is TGTGCCAGCAGTGCAGGTTCCGAGTACGAGCAGTACTTC. This codes for CASSAGSEYEQYF.

This clonotype has a count of ten or more. This rearrangement joins TRBV5-5 to TRBJ2-5; D is tentatively TRBD1 or TRBD2 (6 bases each). Germline CDR1 and CDR2: SGHKS and YYEKEE (reference sequence). There are 15 residues in the CDR3. Trimming left V 1 base short and J 2 bases short, with 12 bases between. CDR3 protein: CASSLNGGYQETQYF. The CDR3 nucleotides read TGTGCCAGCAGCTTGAACGGGGGCTATCAAGAGACCCAGTACTTC.

This clonotype was picked up many times. The V gene is TRBV10-3, the J gene TRBJ2-7; no firm D call. The CDR3 covers 12 residues. Trimming took 2 bases from V and 3 from J, leaving 5 bases between them. Germline lookup yields CDR1 ENHRY and CDR2 SYGVKD. CDR3 protein: CAISERFYEQYF. The CDR3 DNA sequence: TGTGCCATCAGTGAGAGGTTCTACGAGCAGTACTTC.

This clonotype was seen at least ten times. The gene calls are TRBV15 and TRBJ1-5, with no clear D. CDR3 length: 16 residues. The germline CDR1 and CDR2 sequences are LNHNV and YYDKDF (reference sequence). V gave up 1 base and J gave up 6 bases, with 16 bases separating them. In nucleotides, the CDR3 is TGTGCCACCAGCAGAGGGTTGGACCTCGGCGGTCAGCCCCAGCATTTT. It translates to CATSRGLDLGGQPQHF.

The table lists this clonotype with many counts. CDR3 sequence: CASSQDTTGFDSPLHF. DNA for the CDR3: TGTGCCAGCTCACAAGATACGACAGGGTTTGATTCACCCCTCCACTTT. This chain connects TRBV18 to TRBJ1-6, with TRBD1 matching over 7 bases. The CDR3 spans 16 residues. After removal of 4 bases from V and 8 bases from J, the junction contained 11 bases not matched to a gene. Germline loops: CDR1 KGHSH, CDR2 LQKENI. Full variable domain (remainder filled in from reference TRBV18 and TRBJ1-6): NAGVMQNPRHLVRRRGQEARLRCSPMKGHSHVYWYRQLPEEGLKFMVYLQKENIIDESGMPKERFSAEFPKEGPSILRIQQVVRGDSAAYFCASSQDTTGFDSPLHFGNGTRLTVT.

This clonotype was detected ten times or more. The chain carries TRBV12-3 or TRBV12-4 and TRBJ1-1, with 10 positions matching TRBD1. V was clipped by 6 bases and J by 5 bases; unmatched bases: 6. The CDR3 sequence is 14 residues long. The CDR3 spells CASRGQGRTTEAFF. In DNA, the CDR3 is TGTGCCAGCAGGGGACAGGGGCGGACTACTGAAGCTTTCTTT.

This clonotype was counted ten times or more. The chain couples TRBV20-1 to TRBJ1-1; possibly TRBD1 for D (5 bases). The CDR3 spans 14 residues. Germline CDR1 and CDR2: DFQATT and SNEGSKA (reference sequence). V was pared by 0 bases and J by 6 bases, with 14 bases between. For the CDR3, the DNA is TGCAGTGCTAGAGATTCAGGTGGGGGAGCTGAAGCTTTCTTT. Amino acid sequence: CSARDSGGGAEAFF.